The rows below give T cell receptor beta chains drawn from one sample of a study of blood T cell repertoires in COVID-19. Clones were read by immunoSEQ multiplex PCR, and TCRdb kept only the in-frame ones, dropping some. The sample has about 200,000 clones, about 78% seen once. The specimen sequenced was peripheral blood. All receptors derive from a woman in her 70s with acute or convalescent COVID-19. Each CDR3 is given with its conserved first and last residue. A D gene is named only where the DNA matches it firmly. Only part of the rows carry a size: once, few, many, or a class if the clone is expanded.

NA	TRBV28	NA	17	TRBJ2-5	TGTGCCAGCAGTAACGTGGTGGGCGGGACCAACGGGGAGACCCAGTACTTC	CASSNVVGGTNGETQYF
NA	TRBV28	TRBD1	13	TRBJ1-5	TGTGCCAGCAGCAGGGGGAGCAATCAGCCCCAGCATTTT	CASSRGSNQPQHF
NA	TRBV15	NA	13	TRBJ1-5	TGTGCCACCAGCAGAGTCGTCCGTCAGCCCCAGCATTTT	CATSRVVRQPQHF
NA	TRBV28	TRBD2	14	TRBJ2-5	TGTGCCAGCAGTTTGGGGACTAGCGCCCGGACCCAGTACTTC	CASSLGTSARTQYF
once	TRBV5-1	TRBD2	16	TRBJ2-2	TGCGCCAGCAGCTTGCCTAGCGGGGTTAACACCGGGGAGCTGTTTTTT	CASSLPSGVNTGELFF
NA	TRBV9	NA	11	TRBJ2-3	TGTGCCAGCAGTTACACAGATACGCAGTATTTT	CASSYTDTQYF
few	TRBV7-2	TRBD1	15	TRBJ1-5	TGTGCCAGCAGCTTAGACAGGGGGCTTAATCAGCCCCAGCATTTT	CASSLDRGLNQPQHF
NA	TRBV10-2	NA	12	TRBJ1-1	TGCGCCAGCAGGGACACGAACACTGAAGCTTTCTTT	CASRDTNTEAFF
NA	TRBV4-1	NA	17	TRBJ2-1	TGCGCCAGCAGCCAAACCCCTGGGGAGAGCTCCTACAATGAGCAGTTCTTC	CASSQTPGESSYNEQFF
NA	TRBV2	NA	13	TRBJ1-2	TGTGCCAGCAGTCTTGACAGCGTCTATGGCTACACCTTC	CASSLDSVYGYTF
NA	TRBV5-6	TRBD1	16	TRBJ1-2	TGTGCCAGCAGCGGGGGACAGGGGGCGTCTAACTATGGCTACACCTTC	CASSGGQGASNYGYTF
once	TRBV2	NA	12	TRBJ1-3	TGTGCCAGCATCGCTCAGGGAAAGCCCATATATTTT	CASIAQGKPIYF
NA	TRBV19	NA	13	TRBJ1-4	TGTGCCAGTATGGTAGCAACTAATGAAAAACTGTTTTTT	CASMVATNEKLFF
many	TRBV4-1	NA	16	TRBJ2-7	TGCGCCAGCAGCCAAGCGCTTCCTAGCGTGGTCTACGAGCAGTACTTC	CASSQALPSVVYEQYF
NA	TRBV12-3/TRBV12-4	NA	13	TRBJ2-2	TGTGCCAGCAGGCGGACAGACATCGGGGAGCTGTTTTTT	CASRRTDIGELFF
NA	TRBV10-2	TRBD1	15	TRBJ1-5	TGCGCCAGCAGTGAGTCGAGACAGGGATATCAGCCCCAGCATTTT	CASSESRQGYQPQHF